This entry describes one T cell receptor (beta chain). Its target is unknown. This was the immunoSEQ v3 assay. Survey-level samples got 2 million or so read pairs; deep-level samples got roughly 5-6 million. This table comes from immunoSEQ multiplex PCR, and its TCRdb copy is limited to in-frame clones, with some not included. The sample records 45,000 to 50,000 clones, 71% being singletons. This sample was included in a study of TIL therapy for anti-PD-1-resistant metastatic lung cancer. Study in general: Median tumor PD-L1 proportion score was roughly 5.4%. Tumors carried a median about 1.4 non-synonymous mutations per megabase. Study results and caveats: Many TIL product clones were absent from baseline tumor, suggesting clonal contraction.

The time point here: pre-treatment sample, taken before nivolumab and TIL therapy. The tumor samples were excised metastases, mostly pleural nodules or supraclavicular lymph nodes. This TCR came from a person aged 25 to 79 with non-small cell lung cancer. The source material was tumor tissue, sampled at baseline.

CDR3 sequence reads: CASSVGHRSSYNEQFF. The CDR3 bases are TGTGCCAGCAGCGTAGGCCACAGGAGCTCCTACAATGAGCAGTTCTTC. V is TRBV9 and J is TRBJ2-1, with TRBD1 as a possible D gene (5 bases). Germline V gene lookup returns CDR1 SGDLS and CDR2 YYNGEE. Trimming took off 0 bases at V and 0 bases at J, with 10 bases between the two ends. The CDR3 sequence is 16 residues long.